This T cell receptor beta chain comes out of a study of neurological immune-mediated disorders. This clonotype was detected many times. The antigen remains unidentified. Findings and caveats of the study: HTLV-1-associated myelopathy led in TCR clonal expansion, while multiple sclerosis ranked lowest, below healthy controls.

Described time point: longitudinal time-point 1 (baseline). PBMCs stored at -80 C, numbering 2 million, were the origin of the unsorted libraries. Each CDR3 protein is one row after TCRdb ran MiXCR on the 5' RACE reads. The sample has tens of thousands of distinct CDR3 sequences, roughly 3.1% seen once. This CDR3 region has 16 residues. CDR1 and CDR2 (germline): SGHDT, YYEEEE. V lost 6 bases and J lost 8, with 23 bases in between. This receptor was identified in a woman aged 60-75 years with multiple sclerosis. Source material: PBMCs. The chain uses TRBV5-6 and TRBJ1-4; maybe TRBD1 (5 bases). The CDR3 nucleotides read TGTGCCAGCAAGCCTGGGCAGGGCGCCGGCAACGAAAAACTGTTTTTT. Translating it yields CASKPGQGAGNEKLFF.